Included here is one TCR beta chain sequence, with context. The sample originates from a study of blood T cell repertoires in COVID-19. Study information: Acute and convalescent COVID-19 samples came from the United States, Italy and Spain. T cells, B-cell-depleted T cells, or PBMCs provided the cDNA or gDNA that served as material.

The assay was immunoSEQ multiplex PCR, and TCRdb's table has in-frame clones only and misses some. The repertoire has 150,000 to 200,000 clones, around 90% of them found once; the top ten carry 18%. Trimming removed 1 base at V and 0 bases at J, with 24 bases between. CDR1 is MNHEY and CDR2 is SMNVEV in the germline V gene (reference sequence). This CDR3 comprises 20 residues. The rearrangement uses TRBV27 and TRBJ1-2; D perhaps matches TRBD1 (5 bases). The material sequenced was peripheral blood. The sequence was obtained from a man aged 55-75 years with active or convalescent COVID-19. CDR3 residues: CASSLLVGREGKGPNYGYTF. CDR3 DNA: TGTGCCAGCAGTTTATTAGTCGGGAGGGAGGGGAAGGGTCCTAACTATGGCTACACCTTC.